This note documents a single T cell receptor beta chain sequence. Patients were excluded for uncontrolled infection, other autoimmune disease, pregnancy or lactation. Each diagnosis was grounded in clinical symptoms, serum thyroxine and TRAb, thyroid ultrasound, and orbital computed tomography. Looked up from germline, CDR1 is MNHEY and CDR2 is SVGAGI. V was cut by 2 bases and J by 4 bases, with 8 bases left in between. The CDR3 covers 14 residues. These data come from a study of T cells in Graves' hyperthyroidism and ophthalmopathy. Study summary: Peripheral blood draws took place at initial diagnosis, ahead of any treatment.

RNA transcripts were the template for amplifying TCR beta CDR3 regions. The primer set for the first-round RT-PCR of the TCR CDR3 was HTBI. TCRdb re-called the multiplex PCR reads through MiXCR, storing one row per CDR3 protein. The sample lists hundreds of thousands of distinct CDR3 sequences, roughly 14% seen once, with around 4.5% in the top ten. This sequence was found in a middle-aged woman with Graves' ophthalmopathy. The specimen sequenced was blood. The chain employs TRBV6-5 and TRBJ2-2; no reliable D call. CDR3 sequence: CASSYPGPTGELFF. For the CDR3, the DNA is TGTGCCAGCAGTTACCCAGGCCCCACCGGGGAGCTGTTTTTT.